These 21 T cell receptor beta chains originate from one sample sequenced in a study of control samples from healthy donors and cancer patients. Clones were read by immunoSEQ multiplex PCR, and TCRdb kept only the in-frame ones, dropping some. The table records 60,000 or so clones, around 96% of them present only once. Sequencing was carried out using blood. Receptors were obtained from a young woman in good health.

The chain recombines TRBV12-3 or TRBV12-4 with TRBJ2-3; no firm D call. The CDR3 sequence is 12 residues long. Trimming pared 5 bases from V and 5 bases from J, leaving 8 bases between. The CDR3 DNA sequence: TGTGCCAGCAGTCCCCAAGTAGATACGCAGTATTTT. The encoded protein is CASSPQVDTQYF.

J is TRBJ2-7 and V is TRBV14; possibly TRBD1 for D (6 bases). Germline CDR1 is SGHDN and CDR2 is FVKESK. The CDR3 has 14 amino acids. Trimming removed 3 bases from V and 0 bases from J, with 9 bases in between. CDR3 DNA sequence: TGTGCCAGCAGCCAGGGGGCCGTCTCCTACGAGCAGTACTTC. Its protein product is CASSQGAVSYEQYF.

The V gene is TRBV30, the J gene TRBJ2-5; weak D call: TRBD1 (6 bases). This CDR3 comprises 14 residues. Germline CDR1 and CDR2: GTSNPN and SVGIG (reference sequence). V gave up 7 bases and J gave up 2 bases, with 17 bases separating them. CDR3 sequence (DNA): TGTGCCTCCAAAGCCGGGACAAGACAAGAGACCCAGTACTTC. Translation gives CASKAGTRQETQYF.

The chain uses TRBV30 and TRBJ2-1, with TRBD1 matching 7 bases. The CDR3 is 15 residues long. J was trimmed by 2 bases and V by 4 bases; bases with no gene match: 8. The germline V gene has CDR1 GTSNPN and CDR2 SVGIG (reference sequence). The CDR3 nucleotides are TGTGCCTGGAAACCAAGGACAGGCGCCTACAATGAGCAGTTCTTC. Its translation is CAWKPRTGAYNEQFF.

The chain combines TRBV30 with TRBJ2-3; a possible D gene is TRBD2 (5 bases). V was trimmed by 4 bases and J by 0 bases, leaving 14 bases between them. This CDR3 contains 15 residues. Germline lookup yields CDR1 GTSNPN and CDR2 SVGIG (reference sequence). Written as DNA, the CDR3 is TGTGCCTGGAACCTGGCGGGTTCTAGCACAGATACGCAGTATTTT. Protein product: CAWNLAGSSTDTQYF.

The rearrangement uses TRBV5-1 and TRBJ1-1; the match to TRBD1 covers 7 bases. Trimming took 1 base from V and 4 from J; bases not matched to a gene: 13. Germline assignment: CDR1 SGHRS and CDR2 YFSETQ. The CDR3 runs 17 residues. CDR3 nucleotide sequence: TGCGCCAGCAGCTTGCGATATCGACAGGGCTGGAGCACTGAAGCTTTCTTT. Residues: CASSLRYRQGWSTEAFF.

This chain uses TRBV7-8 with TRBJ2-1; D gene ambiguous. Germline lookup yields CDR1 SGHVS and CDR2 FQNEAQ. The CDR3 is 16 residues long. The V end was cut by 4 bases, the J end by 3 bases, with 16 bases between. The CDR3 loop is CASSSDGAGGYNEQFF. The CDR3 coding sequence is TGTGCCAGCAGCTCAGACGGAGCTGGCGGCTACAATGAGCAGTTCTTC. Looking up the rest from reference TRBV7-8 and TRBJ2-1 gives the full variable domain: GAGVSQSPRYKVAKRGQDVALRCDPISGHVSLFWYQQALGQGPEFLTYFQNEAQLDKSGLPSDRFFAERPEGSVSTLKIQRTQQEDSAVYLCASSSDGAGGYNEQFFGPGTRLTVL.

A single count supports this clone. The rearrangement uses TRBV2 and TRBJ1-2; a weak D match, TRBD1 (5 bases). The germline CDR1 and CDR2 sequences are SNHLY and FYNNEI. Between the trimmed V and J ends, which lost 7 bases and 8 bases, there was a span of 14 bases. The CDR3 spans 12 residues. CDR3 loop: CASTGDSGGYTF. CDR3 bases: TGTGCCAGCACTGGGGACTCGGGGGGCTACACCTTC.

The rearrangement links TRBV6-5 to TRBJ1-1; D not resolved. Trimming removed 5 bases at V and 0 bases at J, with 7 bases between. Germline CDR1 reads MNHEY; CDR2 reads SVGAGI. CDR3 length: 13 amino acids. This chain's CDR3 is CASSRRMNTEAFF. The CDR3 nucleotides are TGTGCCAGCAGTCGTCGGATGAACACTGAAGCTTTCTTT.

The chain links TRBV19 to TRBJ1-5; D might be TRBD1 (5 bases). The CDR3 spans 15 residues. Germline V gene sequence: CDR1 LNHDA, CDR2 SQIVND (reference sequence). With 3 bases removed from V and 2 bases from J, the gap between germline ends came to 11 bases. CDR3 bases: TGTGCCAGTAGTATTTCCGGGGGAGGCAATCAGCCCCAGCATTTT. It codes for CASSISGGGNQPQHF.

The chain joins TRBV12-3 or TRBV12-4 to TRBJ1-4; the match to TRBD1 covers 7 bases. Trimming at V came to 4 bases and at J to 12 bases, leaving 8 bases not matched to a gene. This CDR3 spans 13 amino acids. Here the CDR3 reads CASSSPRQGELFF. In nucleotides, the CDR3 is TGTGCCAGCAGTTCCCCCCGACAGGGAGAACTGTTTTTT.

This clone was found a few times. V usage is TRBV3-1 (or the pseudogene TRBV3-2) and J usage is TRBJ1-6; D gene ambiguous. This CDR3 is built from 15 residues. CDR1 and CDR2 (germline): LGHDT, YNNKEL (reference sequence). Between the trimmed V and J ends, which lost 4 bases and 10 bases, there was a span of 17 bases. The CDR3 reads CASSPSSGVRSPLHF. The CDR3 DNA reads TGTGCCAGCAGCCCGTCGTCAGGAGTAAGGTCACCCCTCCACTTT.

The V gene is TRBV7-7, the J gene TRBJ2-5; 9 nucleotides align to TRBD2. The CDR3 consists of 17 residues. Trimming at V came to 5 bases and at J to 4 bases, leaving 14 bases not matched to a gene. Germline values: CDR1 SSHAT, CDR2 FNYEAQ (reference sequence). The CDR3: CASSPGFLRGGPETQYF. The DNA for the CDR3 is TGTGCCAGCAGCCCTGGGTTTTTGCGGGGGGGCCCAGAGACCCAGTACTTC.

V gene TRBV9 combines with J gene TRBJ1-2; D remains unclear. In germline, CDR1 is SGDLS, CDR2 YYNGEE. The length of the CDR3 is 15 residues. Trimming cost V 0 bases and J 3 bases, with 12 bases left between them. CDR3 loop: CASSVDEDPYYGYTF. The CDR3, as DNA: TGTGCCAGCAGCGTAGATGAGGATCCTTACTATGGCTACACCTTC.

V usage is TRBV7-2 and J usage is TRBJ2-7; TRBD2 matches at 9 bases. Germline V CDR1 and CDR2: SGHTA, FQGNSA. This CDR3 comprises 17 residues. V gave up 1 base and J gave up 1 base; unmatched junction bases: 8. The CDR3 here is CASSLVAGGAPSYEQYF. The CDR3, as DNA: TGTGCCAGCAGCTTAGTTGCGGGGGGGGCCCCGTCCTACGAGCAGTACTTC.

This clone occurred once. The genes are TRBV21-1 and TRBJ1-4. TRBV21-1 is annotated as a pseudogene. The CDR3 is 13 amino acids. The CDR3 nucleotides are TGTGCCAGCAGCTTTGCAACTAATGAAAAACTGTTTTTT. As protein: CASSFATNEKLFF.

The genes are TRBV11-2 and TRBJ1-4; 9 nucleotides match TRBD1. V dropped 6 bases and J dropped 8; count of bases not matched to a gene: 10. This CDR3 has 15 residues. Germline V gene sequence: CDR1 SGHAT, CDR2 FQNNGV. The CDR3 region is CASSSPGQGKEKLFF. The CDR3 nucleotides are TGTGCCAGCAGTTCACCGGGACAGGGAAAGGAAAAACTGTTTTTT.

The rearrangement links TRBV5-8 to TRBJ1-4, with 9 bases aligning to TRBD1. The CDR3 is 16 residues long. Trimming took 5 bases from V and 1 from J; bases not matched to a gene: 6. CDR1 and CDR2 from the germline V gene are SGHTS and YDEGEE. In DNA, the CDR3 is TGTGCCAGCAGGAGGGGACAGGGTGGAACTAATGAAAAACTGTTTTTT. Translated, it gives CASRRGQGGTNEKLFF.

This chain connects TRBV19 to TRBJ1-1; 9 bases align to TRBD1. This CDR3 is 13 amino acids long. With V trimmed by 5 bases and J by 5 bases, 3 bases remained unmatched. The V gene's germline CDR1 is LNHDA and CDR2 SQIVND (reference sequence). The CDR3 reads CASSRQGVTEAFF. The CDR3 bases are TGTGCCAGTAGTCGACAGGGGGTGACTGAAGCTTTCTTT.

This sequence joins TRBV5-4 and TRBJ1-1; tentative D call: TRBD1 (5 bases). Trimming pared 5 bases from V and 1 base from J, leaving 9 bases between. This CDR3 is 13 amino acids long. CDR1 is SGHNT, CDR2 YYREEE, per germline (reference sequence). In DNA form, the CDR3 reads TGTGCCAGCAGAGGGGTGGGGAACACTGAAGCTTTCTTT. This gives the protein CASRGVGNTEAFF.

CDR3 region: CASSPLLTSSYNEQFF. As DNA, the CDR3 is TGTGCCAGCTCACCACTGCTTACGAGCTCCTACAATGAGCAGTTCTTC. The genes are TRBV18 and TRBJ2-1; D call uncertain. The germline gives CDR1 KGHSH, CDR2 LQKENI. The CDR3 is made up of 16 amino acids. V lost 1 base and J 0 bases, leaving 10 bases between the germline ends.